A selection of T cell receptor beta chains follows, all from one sample in a study of vaccination and CD4 T cells after COVID-19. Their antigens remain unidentified. One entry per CDR3 protein, called by TCRdb with MiXCR from the PCR reads. This table holds 15,000 to 20,000 distinct CDR3 sequences, under 75% found once. Sequenced input: CD4+ T cells from blood, cultured in vitro. These receptors were taken from a human donor who had recovered from COVID-19. Both conserved end residues are part of each CDR3. The D gene is left open where the match is weak. Size values are once, few and many counts, or a class for expanded clones, and some rows have none.

.,16,TRBJ1-5,TRBV6-5,TRBD1,TGTGCCAGCAGTTCCCGTGAGGGGACAGGGCACCAGCCCCAGCATTTT,CASSSREGTGHQPQHF
.,11,TRBJ2-2,TRBV2,.,TGTGCCAGCCAGGGCACCGGGGAGCTGTTTTTT,CASQGTGELFF
.,13,TRBJ1-3,TRBV7-2,.,TGTGCCAGCAGCTTAGACCGTCGGTCCACCATATATTTT,CASSLDRRSTIYF
.,17,TRBJ1-6,TRBV7-8,TRBD1,TGTGCCAGCAGCTTAGCGGGGACAGGGCCTTATAATTCACCCCTCCACTTT,CASSLAGTGPYNSPLHF
.,15,TRBJ2-1,TRBV20-1,TRBD2,TGCAGTGCTAGAGTAGCGGGAGGGCCCTACAATGAGCAGTTCTTC,CSARVAGGPYNEQFF
.,12,TRBJ2-3,TRBV20-1,.,TGCAGTGCCAGAGCCGGGGTTGATACGCAGTATTTT,CSARAGVDTQYF
few,13,TRBJ2-7,TRBV15,.,TGTGCCACCGGTCGGGGGGCCGGCTACGAGCAGTACTTC,CATGRGAGYEQYF
.,11,TRBJ2-5,TRBV2,.,TGTGCCAGCAGTGAACGGGAGACCCAGTACTTC,CASSERETQYF
.,16,TRBJ2-5,TRBV9,TRBD1,TGTGCCAGCAGCGCGGGGGTTAAGACAGGGGCGGGGACCCAGTACTTC,CASSAGVKTGAGTQYF
few,13,TRBJ1-6,TRBV2,.,TGTGCCAGCAGCGTGGGGGTGGATTCACCCCTCCACTTT,CASSVGVDSPLHF
once,17,TRBJ2-2,TRBV7-2,TRBD1,TGTGCCAGCAGCCCCCGAACGACAGGGACCAACACCGGGGAGCTGTTTTTT,CASSPRTTGTNTGELFF
.,16,TRBJ2-7,TRBV6-2/TRBV6-3,TRBD1,TGTGCCAGCAGTCGGCACGGGACAGGGGAGACCTACGAGCAGTACTTC,CASSRHGTGETYEQYF
.,15,TRBJ1-4,TRBV6-5,.,TGTGCCAGCAGTTACTCGAACCCAACTAATGAAAAACTGTTTTTT,CASSYSNPTNEKLFF
.,16,TRBJ2-1,TRBV6-1,.,TGTGCCAGCAGTGGTGGGGGTACGGGAATATTTCATGAGCAGTTCTTC,CASSGGGTGIFHEQFF
.,16,TRBJ2-3,TRBV24-1,.,TGTGCCACCAGTGATCCCAGGGCTTCACCTGGAGATACGCAGTATTTT,CATSDPRASPGDTQYF
.,14,TRBJ1-1,TRBV18,.,TGTGCCAGCTCACGAACAGGGTCAGACGCTGAAGCTTTCTTT,CASSRTGSDAEAFF
.,15,TRBJ2-5,TRBV7-6,TRBD1,TGTGCCAGCAGTCCACACGCGCAGGGGGACGAGACCCAGTACTTC,CASSPHAQGDETQYF
.,18,TRBJ2-7,TRBV7-9,.,TGTGCCAGCAGCTCACTTCGGTTTCGGACAGATAAAGAGGACGAGCAGTACTTC,CASSSLRFRTDKEDEQYF
few,15,TRBJ2-7,TRBV6-1,.,TGTGCCAGCAGTGAAGCGCCGGGAGTATCCTACGAGCAGTACTTC,CASSEAPGVSYEQYF
.,14,TRBJ1-1,TRBV7-9,.,TGTGCCAGCAGCTTAGGGCTTATCGGCACTGAAGCTTTCTTT,CASSLGLIGTEAFF
few,13,TRBJ1-1,TRBV7-9,.,TGTGCCAGCAGCTTATACGAAGGGACTGAAGCTTTCTTT,CASSLYEGTEAFF
.,12,TRBJ1-2,TRBV6-1,.,TGTGCCAGAATAACAGGATCCTATGGCTACACCTTC,CARITGSYGYTF
.,16,TRBJ2-5,TRBV6-1,TRBD2,TGTGCCAGCAGTCGCTCCCCTAGCGGGGGGTTAGAGACCCAGTACTTC,CASSRSPSGGLETQYF
.,13,TRBJ1-1,TRBV19,.,TGTGCCAGTAGTCCGGGGGCGAACACTGAAGCTTTCTTT,CASSPGANTEAFF
.,14,TRBJ1-2,TRBV5-5,.,TGTGCCAGCAGCTTGGGTCAGGGTGCCTATGGCTACACCTTC,CASSLGQGAYGYTF
.,14,TRBJ1-2,TRBV7-2,.,TGTGCCAGCAGCCGCGACAGGATTAACTATGGCTACACCTTC,CASSRDRINYGYTF
.,13,TRBJ1-5,TRBV20-1,TRBD1,TGCAGTGCTAGCAGACAGGGGTCGGAGCCCCAGCATTTT,CSASRQGSEPQHF
.,14,TRBJ1-5,TRBV7-8,TRBD1,TGTGCCAGCAGCCCCGGGACAGGGAGCCAGCCCCAGCATTTT,CASSPGTGSQPQHF
.,13,TRBJ2-5,TRBV7-3,.,TGTGCCAGCAGCCGAGCAGCCCAGGAGACCCAGTACTTC,CASSRAAQETQYF
.,15,TRBJ1-1,TRBV5-8,.,TGTGCCAGCAGCTTGCACCCTAACCTGAACACTGAAGCTTTCTTT,CASSLHPNLNTEAFF
.,15,TRBJ2-7,TRBV7-8,TRBD1,TGTGCCAGCAGCTCCGCCGGGACAGGGTTCTACGAGCAGTACTTC,CASSSAGTGFYEQYF
.,11,TRBJ2-1,TRBV11-2,.,TGTGCCAGCAGCTTATTGGGTGAGCAGTTCTTC,CASSLLGEQFF
.,13,TRBJ1-2,TRBV19,.,TGTGCCAGTAGGAACAGTATTAACTATGGCTACACCTTC,CASRNSINYGYTF
.,14,TRBJ1-2,TRBV2,.,TGTGCCAGCAGTGGGGGCGCAGACGACTATGGCTACACCTTC,CASSGGADDYGYTF
.,16,TRBJ1-2,TRBV20-1,.,TGCAGTGCACCCAGTGGAAGGCCCCAGGCTAACTATGGCTACACCTTC,CSAPSGRPQANYGYTF
.,16,TRBJ1-5,TRBV27,.,TGTGCCAGCAGTTTAGGGACACAATATAGCAATCAGCCCCAGCATTTT,CASSLGTQYSNQPQHF
once,14,TRBJ1-2,TRBV7-9,.,TGTGCCAGCAGCCCAACGGGGGATGGCTATGGCTACACCTTC,CASSPTGDGYGYTF